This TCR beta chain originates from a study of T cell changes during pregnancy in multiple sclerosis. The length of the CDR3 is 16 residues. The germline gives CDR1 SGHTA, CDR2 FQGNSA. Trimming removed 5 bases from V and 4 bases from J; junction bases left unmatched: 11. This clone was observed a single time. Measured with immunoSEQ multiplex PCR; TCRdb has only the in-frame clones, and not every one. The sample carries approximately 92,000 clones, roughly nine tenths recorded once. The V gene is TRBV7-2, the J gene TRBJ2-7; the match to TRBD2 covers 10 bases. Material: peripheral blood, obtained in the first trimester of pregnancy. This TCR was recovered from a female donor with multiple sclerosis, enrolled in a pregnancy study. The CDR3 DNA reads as TGTGCCAGCAGCCCCCTCGGGGGGGGACTAGCGTACGAGCAGTACTTC. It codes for CASSPLGGGLAYEQYF.